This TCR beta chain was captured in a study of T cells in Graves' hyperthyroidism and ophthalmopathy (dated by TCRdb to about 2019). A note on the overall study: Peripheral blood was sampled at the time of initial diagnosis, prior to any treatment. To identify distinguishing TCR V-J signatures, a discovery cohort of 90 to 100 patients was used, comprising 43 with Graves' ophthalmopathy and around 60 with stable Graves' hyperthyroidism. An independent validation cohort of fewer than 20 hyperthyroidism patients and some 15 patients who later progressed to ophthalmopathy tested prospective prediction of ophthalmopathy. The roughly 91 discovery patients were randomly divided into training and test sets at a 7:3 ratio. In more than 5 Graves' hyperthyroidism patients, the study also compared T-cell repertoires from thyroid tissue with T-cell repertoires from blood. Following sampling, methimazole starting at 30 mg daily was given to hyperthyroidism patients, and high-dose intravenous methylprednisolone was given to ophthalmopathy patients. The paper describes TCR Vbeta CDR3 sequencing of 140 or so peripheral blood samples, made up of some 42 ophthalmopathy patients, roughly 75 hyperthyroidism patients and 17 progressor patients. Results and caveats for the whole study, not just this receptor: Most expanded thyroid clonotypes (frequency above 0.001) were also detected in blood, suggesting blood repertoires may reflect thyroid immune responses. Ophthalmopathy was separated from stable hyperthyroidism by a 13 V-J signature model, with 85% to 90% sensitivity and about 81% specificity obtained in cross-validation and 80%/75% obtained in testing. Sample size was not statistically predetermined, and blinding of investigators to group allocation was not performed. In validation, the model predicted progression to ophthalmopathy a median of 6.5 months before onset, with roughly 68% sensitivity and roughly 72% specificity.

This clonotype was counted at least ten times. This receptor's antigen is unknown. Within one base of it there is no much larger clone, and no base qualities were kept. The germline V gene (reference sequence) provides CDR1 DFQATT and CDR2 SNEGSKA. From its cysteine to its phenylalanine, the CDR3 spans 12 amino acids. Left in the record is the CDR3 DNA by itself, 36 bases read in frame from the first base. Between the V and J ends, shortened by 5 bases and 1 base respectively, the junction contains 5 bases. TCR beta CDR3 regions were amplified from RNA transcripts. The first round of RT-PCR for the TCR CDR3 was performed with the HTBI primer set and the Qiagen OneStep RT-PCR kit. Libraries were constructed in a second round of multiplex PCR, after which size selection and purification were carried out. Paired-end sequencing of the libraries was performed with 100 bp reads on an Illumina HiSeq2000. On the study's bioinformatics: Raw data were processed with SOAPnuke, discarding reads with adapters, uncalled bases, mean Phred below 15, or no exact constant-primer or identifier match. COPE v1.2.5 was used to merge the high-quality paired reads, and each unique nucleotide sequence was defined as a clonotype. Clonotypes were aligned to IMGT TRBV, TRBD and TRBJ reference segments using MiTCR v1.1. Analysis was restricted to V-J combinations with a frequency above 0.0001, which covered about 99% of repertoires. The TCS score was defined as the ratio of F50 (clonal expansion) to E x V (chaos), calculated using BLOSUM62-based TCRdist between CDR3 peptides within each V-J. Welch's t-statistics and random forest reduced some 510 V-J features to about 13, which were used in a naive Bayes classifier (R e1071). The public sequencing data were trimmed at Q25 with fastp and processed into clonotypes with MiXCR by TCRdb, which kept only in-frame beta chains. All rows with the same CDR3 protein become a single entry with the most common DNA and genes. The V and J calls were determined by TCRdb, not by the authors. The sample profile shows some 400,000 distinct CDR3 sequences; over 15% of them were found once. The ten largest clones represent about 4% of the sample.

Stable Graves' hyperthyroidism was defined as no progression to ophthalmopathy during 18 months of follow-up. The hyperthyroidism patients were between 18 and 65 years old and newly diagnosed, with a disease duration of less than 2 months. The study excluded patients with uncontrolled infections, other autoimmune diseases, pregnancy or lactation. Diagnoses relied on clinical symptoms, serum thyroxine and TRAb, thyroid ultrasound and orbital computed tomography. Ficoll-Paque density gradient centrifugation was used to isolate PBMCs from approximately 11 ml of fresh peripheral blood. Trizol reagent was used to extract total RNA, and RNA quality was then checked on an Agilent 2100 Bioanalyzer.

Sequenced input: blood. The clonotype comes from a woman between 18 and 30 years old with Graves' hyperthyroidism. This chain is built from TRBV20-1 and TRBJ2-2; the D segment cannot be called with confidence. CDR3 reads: CSAGWNTGELFF. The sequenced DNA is TGCAGTGCTGGGTGGAACACCGGGGAGCTGTTTTTT.